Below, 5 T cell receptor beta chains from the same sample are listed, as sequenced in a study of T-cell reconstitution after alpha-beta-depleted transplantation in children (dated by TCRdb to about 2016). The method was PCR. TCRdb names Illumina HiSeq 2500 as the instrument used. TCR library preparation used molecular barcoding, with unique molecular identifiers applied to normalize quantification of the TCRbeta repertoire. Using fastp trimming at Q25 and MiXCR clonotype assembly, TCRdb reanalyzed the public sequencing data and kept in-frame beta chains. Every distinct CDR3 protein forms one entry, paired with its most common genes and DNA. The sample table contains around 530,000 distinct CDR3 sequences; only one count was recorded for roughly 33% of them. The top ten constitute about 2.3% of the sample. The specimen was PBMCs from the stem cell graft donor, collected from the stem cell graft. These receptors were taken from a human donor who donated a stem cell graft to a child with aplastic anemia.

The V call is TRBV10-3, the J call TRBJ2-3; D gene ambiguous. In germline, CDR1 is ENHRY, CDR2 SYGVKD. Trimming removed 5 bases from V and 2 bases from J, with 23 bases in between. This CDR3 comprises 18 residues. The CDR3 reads CAISKRSDSKSATDTQYF. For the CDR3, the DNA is TGTGCCATCAGTAAAAGGAGCGACTCCAAAAGCGCCACAGATACGCAGTATTTT.

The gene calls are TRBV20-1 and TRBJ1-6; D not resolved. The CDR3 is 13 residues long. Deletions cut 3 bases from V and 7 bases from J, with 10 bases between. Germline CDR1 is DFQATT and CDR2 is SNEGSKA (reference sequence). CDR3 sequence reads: CSARYSQNSPLHF. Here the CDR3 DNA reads TGCAGTGCTAGGTACAGCCAGAATTCACCCCTCCACTTT.

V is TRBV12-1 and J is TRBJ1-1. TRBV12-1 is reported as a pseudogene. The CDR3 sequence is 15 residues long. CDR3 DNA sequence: TGTGCCAGCAGCTTCGTTACACGGATGAACACTGAAGCTTTCTTT. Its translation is CASSFVTRMNTEAFF.

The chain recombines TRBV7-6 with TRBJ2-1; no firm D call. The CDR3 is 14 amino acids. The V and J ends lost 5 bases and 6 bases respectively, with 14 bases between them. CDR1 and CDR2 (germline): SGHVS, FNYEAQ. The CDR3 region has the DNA TGTGCCAGCAGCCCAGACCAGGCCTCCAATGAGCAGTTCTTC. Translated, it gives CASSPDQASNEQFF.

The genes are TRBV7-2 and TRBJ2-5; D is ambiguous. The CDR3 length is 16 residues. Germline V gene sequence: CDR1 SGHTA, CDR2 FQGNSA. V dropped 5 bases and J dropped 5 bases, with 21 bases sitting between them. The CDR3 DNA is TGTGCCAGCAGCCCCGGAACCCGTCGCCCGCAGGAGACCCAGTACTTC. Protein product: CASSPGTRRPQETQYF.